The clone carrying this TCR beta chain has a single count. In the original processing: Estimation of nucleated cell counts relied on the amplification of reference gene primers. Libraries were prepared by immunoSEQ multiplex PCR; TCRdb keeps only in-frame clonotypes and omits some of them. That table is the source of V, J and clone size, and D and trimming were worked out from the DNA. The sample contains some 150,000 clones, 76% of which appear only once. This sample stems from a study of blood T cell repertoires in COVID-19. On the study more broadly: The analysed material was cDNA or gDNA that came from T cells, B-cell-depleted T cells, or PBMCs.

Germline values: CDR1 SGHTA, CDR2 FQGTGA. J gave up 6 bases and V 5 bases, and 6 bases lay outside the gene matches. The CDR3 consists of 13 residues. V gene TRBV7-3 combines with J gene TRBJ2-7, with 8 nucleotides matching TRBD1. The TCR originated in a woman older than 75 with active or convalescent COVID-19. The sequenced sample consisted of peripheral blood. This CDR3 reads CASSRDRGGEQYF. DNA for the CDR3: TGTGCCAGCAGCAGAGACAGGGGAGGCGAGCAGTACTTC. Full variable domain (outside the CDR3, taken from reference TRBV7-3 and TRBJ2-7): GAGVSQTPSNKVTEKGKYVELRCDPISGHTALYWYRQSLGQGPEFLIYFQGTGAADDSGLPNDRFFAVRPEGSVSTLKIQRTERGDSAVYLCASSRDRGGEQYFGPGTRLTVT.